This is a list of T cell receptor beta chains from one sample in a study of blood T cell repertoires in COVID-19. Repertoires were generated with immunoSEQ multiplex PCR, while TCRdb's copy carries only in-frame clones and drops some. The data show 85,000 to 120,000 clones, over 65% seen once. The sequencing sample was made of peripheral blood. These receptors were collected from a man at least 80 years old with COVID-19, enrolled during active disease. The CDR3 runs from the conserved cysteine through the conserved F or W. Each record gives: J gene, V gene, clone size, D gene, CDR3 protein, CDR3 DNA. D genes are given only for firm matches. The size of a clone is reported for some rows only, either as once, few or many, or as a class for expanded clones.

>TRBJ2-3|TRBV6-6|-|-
CASFWGGRTDTQYF
TGTGCCAGCTTCTGGGGGGGGCGCACAGATACGCAGTATTTT
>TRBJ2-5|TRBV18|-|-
CASSPMNTGLRETQYF
TGTGCCAGCTCACCTATGAATACAGGGCTAAGGGAGACCCAGTACTTC
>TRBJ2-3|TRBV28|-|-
CASSFLAGTDTQYF
TGTGCCAGCAGTTTTTTGGCGGGCACAGATACGCAGTATTTT
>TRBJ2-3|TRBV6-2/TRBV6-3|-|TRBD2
CASSYEAGEPSTDTQYF
TGTGCCAGCAGTTACGAAGCGGGAGAGCCATCCACAGATACGCAGTATTTT
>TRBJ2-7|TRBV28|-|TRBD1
CASNPGGNSGEQYF
TGTGCCAGCAACCCAGGGGGCAATTCTGGCGAGCAGTACTTC
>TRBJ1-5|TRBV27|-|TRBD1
CASRAGQGASSNQPQHF
TGTGCCAGCAGAGCGGGACAGGGGGCAAGTAGCAATCAGCCCCAGCATTTT
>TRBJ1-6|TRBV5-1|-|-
CASNGGPNSPLHF
TGCGCCAGCAACGGGGGGCCTAATTCACCCCTCCACTTT
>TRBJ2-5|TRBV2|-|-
CASRPGETQYF
TGTGCCAGCAGACCTGGCGAGACCCAGTACTTC
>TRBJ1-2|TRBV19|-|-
CASSIGRTRTIFYGYTF
TGTGCCAGTAGTATAGGGCGGACTAGAACTATTTTCTATGGCTACACCTTC
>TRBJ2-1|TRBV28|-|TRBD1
CASSLSGTVQFF
TGTGCCAGCAGTTTATCGGGGACAGTGCAGTTCTTC
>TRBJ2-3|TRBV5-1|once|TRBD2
CASSSSAGDTDTQYF
TGCGCCAGCAGCTCTTCAGCGGGAGATACAGATACGCAGTATTTT
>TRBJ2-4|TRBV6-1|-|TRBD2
CASSESGVAGVEWNIQYF
TGTGCCAGCAGTGAATCGGGCGTAGCGGGAGTGGAGTGGAACATTCAGTACTTC
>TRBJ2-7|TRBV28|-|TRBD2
CASSGGGLRSYEQYF
TGTGCCAGCAGCGGGGGGGGGCTACGCTCCTACGAGCAGTACTTC
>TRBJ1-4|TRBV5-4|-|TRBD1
CASSWAGTGVEKLFF
TGTGCCAGCAGCTGGGCTGGGACAGGGGTGGAAAAACTGTTTTTT
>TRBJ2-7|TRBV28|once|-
CASSLMSSYEQYF
TGTGCCAGCAGTTTAATGAGCTCCTACGAGCAGTACTTC
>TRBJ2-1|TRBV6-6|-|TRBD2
CASSYLIAGGRNEQFF
TGTGCCAGCAGTTACTTGATAGCGGGAGGGCGCAATGAGCAGTTCTTC
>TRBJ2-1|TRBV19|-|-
CASSIGGPATYNEQFF
TGTGCCAGTAGTATTGGTGGCCCAGCGACGTACAATGAGCAGTTCTTC
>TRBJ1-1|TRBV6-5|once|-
CASSPQGNTEAFF
TGTGCCAGCAGCCCACAGGGGAACACTGAAGCTTTCTTT
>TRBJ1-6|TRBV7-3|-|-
CASSLTFLEGARSSYNSPLHF
TGTGCCAGCAGCTTAACTTTCTTGGAGGGTGCCCGCAGCTCCTATAATTCACCCCTCCACTTT
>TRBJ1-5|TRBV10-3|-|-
CAISESGGNQPQHF
TGTGCCATCAGTGAGTCAGGCGGTAATCAGCCCCAGCATTTT
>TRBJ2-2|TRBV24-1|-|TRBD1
CATSASVRTGIEDGELFF
TGTGCCACCAGTGCCTCTGTCCGGACAGGTATCGAAGACGGGGAGCTGTTTTTT
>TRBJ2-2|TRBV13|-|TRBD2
CASSSTAGADTGELFF
TGTGCCAGCAGCTCTACAGCGGGAGCGGACACCGGGGAGCTGTTTTTT
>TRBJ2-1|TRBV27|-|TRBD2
CASGGTSGRNEQFF
TGTGCCAGCGGCGGGACTAGCGGGAGGAATGAGCAGTTCTTC
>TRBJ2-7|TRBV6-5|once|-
CASTSTRLYEQYF
TGTGCCAGCACCTCGACTAGACTCTACGAGCAGTACTTC
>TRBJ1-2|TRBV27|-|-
CASSLQGYGYTF
TGTGCCAGCAGTTTACAGGGCTATGGCTACACCTTC
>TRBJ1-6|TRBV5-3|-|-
CARSFLFHAYNSPLHF
TGTGCCAGAAGCTTTTTGTTCCATGCCTATAATTCACCCCTCCACTTT
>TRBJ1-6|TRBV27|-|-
CASSPIIENSPLHF
TGTGCCAGCAGTCCGATTATAGAGAATTCACCCCTCCACTTT
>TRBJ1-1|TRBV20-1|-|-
CSASLYQLGLMNTEAFF
TGCAGTGCTAGTCTATATCAGCTCGGACTGATGAACACTGAAGCTTTCTTT
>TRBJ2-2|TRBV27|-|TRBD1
CASSFGTGLTGELFF
TGTGCCAGCAGTTTTGGGACAGGGTTGACCGGGGAGCTGTTTTTT
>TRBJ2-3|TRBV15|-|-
CATSRGSGTQYF
TGTGCCACCAGCAGAGGGAGTGGTACGCAGTATTTT
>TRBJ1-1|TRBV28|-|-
CASSWRTGFDTEAFF
TGTGCCAGCAGTTGGCGTACAGGCTTCGACACTGAAGCTTTCTTT
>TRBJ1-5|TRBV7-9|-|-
CASSLGGRQPQHF
TGTGCCAGCAGCTTAGGGGGCCGCCAGCCCCAGCATTTT
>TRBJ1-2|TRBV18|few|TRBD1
CASSPRGQGAYGYTF
TGTGCCAGCTCACCACGGGGACAGGGGGCCTATGGCTACACCTTC
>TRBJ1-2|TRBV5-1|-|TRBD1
CASSPDPTGNYGYTF
TGCGCCAGCAGCCCGGATCCGACAGGGAACTATGGCTACACCTTC
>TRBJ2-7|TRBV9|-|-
CASSSVGGAYEQYF
TGTGCCAGCAGCTCGGTTGGAGGGGCCTACGAGCAGTACTTC
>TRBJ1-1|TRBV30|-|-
CAWSAGALGGTEAFF
TGTGCCTGGAGTGCCGGGGCTCTCGGGGGCACTGAAGCTTTCTTT
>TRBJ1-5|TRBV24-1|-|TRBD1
CATSAGGGRQPQHF
TGTGCCACCAGTGCTGGAGGGGGCCGGCAGCCCCAGCATTTT
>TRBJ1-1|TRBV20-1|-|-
CSASRQGNTEAFF
TGCAGTGCTAGTCGCCAGGGGAACACTGAAGCTTTCTTT
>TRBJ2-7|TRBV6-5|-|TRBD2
CASSYSRGRARAEQYF
TGTGCCAGCAGTTACTCACGCGGGAGGGCCCGAGCGGAGCAGTACTTC
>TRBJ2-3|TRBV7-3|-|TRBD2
CASSLGTSGGGDTQYF
TGTGCCAGCAGCCTAGGGACTAGCGGGGGCGGGGATACGCAGTATTTT
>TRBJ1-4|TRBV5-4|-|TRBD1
CASSSPGQDEKLFF
TGTGCCAGCAGCTCCCCGGGACAGGATGAAAAACTGTTTTTT
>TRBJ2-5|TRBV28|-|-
CASTQGSQETQYF
TGTGCCAGCACGCAGGGGTCACAAGAGACCCAGTACTTC
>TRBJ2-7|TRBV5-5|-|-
CASSLGGFSGGSYEQYF
TGTGCCAGCAGCTTGGGAGGGTTTAGCGGAGGCTCCTACGAGCAGTACTTC
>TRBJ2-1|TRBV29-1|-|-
CSVEDLAGSSYNEQFF
TGCAGCGTTGAAGATCTGGCGGGCAGCTCCTACAATGAGCAGTTCTTC
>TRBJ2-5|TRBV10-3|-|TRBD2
CAISQGLAGYETQYF
TGTGCCATCAGCCAGGGACTAGCGGGATATGAGACCCAGTACTTC
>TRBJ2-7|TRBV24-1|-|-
CATSAPGNRGEQYF
TGTGCCACCTCAGCCCCAGGGAACCGTGGCGAGCAGTACTTC
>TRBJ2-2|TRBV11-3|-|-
CASSPPPGEDTGELFF
TGTGCCAGCAGCCCCCCCCCGGGGGAGGACACCGGGGAGCTGTTTTTT
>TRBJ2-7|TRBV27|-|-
CASSLSVPGLVSYEQYF
TGTGCCAGCAGTTTATCTGTTCCGGGACTCGTCTCCTACGAGCAGTACTTC
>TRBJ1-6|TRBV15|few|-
CATSSTTNTLSPLHF
TGTGCCACCAGCAGCACGACAAACACGCTGTCACCCCTCCACTTT
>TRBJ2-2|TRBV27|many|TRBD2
CASSFRGRINTGELFF
TGTGCCAGCAGTTTTCGCGGGAGGATAAACACCGGGGAGCTGTTTTTT
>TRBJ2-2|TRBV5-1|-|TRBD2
CASRGTSENTGELFF
TGCGCCAGCAGAGGGACTAGCGAAAACACCGGGGAGCTGTTTTTT
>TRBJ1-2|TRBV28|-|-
CASSLKWQRNYGYTF
TGTGCCAGCAGTTTAAAGTGGCAGCGTAACTATGGCTACACCTTC
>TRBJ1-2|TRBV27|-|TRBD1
CASSPETGGKYGYTF
TGTGCCAGCAGTCCAGAGACAGGGGGCAAGTATGGCTACACCTTC
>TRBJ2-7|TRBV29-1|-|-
CSVERNNYEQYF
TGCAGCGTTGAGCGGAACAACTACGAGCAGTACTTC
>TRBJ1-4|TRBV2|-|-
CASTQERREKLFF
TGTGCCAGCACTCAAGAGAGAAGAGAAAAACTGTTTTTT
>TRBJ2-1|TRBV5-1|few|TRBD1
CASSLPNRGRNEQFF
TGCGCCAGCAGCTTGCCAAACAGGGGGCGTAATGAGCAGTTCTTC
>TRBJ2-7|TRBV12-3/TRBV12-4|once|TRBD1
CASRLGQGYEQYF
TGTGCCAGCAGACTCGGACAGGGCTACGAGCAGTACTTC